This record concerns one TCR beta chain sequence. The record originates from a study of T cells after yellow fever vaccination. TCRdb reprocessed the 5' RACE reads with MiXCR, giving one entry per CDR3 protein. The data show under 500,000 distinct CDR3 sequences, about 17% seen once. The CDR3 runs 14 residues. Germline values: CDR1 DFQATT, CDR2 SNEGSKA (reference sequence). Trimming took 3 bases from V and 5 from J; bases not matched to a gene: 9. This sequence originates from a man between 18 and 35 years old who received the YFV17D yellow fever vaccine. The sequenced sample was PBMCs, obtained before the yellow fever booster vaccination. The chain recombines TRBV20-1 with TRBJ2-5; TRBD1 aligns across 7 bases. CDR3 nucleotides: TGCAGTGCTAGGAGGGGACAGCGGCGGGAGACCCAGTACTTC. Its protein product is CSARRGQRRETQYF.